These 2 T cell receptor beta chains were sequenced from one sample in a study of shared clonotypes between healthy human individuals (dated by TCRdb to 2018 to 2020). Libraries were prepared through the immunoSEQ multiplex PCR assay. TCRdb stores this immuneACCESS table with in-frame sequences only. Part of the clones is absent; in the studies checked, under half of the shortfall reflects unresolved V genes, and no reason is known for the rest. In all, the sample holds roughly 2.2 million clones, and roughly 93% of those were seen once. The top ten hold under 0.45% of the sample. Sample: naive CD4+ T cells from PBMCs. What this sample's cell subset or site label stands for: CD45RA+ positively selected. Every receptor here comes from a man aged 18-30 years in good health. Some clones in this sample may be carry-over from other donors' samples.

The rearrangement joins TRBV10-3 to TRBJ2-5, with D unclear. The V end was cut by 2 bases, the J end by 4 bases, with 14 bases between. This CDR3 comprises 15 residues. In germline, CDR1 is ENHRY, CDR2 SYGVKD. CDR3 sequence (DNA): TGTGCCATCAGTGAGCCCTTATTTGGAGTAGAGACCCAGTACTTC. Translating gives CAISEPLFGVETQYF.

The rearrangement uses TRBV28 and TRBJ1-4, with unresolved D. V lost 1 base to trimming and J lost 8 bases, with 26 bases between them. The germline V gene encodes CDR1 MDHEN and CDR2 SYDVKM. The CDR3 runs 19 residues. The CDR3 loop reads CASSLSYDPYGAVLEKLFF. CDR3 sequence (DNA): TGTGCCAGCAGTTTATCCTACGACCCGTACGGTGCGGTCCTCGAAAAACTGTTTTTT.